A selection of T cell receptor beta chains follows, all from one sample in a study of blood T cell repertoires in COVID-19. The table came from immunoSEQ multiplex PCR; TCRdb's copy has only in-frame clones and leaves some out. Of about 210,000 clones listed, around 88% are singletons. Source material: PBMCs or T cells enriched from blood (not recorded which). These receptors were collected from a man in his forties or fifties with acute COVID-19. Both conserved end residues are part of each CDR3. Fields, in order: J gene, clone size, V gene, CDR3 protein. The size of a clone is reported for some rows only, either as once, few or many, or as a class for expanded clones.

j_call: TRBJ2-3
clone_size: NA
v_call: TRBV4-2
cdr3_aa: CASSQDSGRARDTQYF

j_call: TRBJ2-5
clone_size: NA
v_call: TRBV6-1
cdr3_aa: CASSVIGGRGEETQYF

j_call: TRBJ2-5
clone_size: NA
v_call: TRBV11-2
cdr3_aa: CAVGGDGWETQYF

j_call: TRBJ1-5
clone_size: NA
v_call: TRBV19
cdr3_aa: CASRSGQGVNQPQHF

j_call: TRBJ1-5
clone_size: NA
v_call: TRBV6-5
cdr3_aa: CASSRGQGNQPQHF

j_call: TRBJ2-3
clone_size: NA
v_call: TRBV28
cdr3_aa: CASTPVPADTQYF

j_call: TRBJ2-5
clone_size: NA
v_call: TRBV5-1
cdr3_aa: CASSLAVVRETQYF

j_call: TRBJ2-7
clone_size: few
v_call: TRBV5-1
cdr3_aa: CASGEQGPGYEQYF

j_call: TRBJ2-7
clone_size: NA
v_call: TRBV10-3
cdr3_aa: CATRRAGNYEQYF

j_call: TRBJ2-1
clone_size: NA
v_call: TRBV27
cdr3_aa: CASSFPKQGGNEQFF

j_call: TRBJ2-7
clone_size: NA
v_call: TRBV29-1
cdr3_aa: CSVGGLTAYEQYF

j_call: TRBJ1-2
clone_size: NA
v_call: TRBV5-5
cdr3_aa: CASSSGQGNYGYTF